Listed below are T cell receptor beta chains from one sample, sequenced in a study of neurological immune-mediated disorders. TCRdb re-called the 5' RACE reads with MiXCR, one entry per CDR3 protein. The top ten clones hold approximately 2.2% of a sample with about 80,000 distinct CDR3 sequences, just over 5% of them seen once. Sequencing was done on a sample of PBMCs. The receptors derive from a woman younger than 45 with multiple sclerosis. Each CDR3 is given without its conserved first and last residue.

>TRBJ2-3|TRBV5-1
ASSFRGTSTDTQY
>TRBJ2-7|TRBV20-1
SARAVLGDYEQY
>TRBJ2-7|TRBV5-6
ASSQDRGLYEKY
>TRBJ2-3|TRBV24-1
ATSDPVNTDTQY
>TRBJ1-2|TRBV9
ASSVLPALRDTPFYGYT
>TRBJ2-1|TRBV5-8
ASSLGQGAGEQF
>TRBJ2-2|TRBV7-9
ASSTMREFSGELF
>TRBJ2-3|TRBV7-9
ASSSGQGLGTDTQY
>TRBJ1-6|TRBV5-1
ASSEQGAKGSPLH
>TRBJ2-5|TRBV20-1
SARRLAGGQETQY
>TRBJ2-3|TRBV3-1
ASSQMGGEVWSTDTQY
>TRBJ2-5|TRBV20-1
SASTPDRGFGTQY
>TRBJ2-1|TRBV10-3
AAHSEPSDEQF
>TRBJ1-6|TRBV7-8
ASSFWTGSSYNSPLH
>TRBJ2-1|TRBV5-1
ASSLEAYAYNEQF
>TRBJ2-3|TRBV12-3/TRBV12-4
ASSFGTSGGYTDTQY
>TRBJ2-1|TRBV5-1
ASSLFRGGGNEQF
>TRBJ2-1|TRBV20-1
SARRLWDEQF
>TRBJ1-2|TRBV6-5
ASSLRGSGYT
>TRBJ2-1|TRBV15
ATSRDWGISGREIRSEQF
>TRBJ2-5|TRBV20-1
SAGLRETQY
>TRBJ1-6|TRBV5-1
ASSQRTGGSNSPLH
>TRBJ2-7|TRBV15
ATSRDLAVATYEQY
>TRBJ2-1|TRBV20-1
SAPTSGRSHEQF
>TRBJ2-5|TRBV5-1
ASSSVQETQY
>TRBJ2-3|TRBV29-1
SARGLYGDTQY
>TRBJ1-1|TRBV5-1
ASSWGDRGPNTEAF
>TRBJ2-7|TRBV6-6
ASSYSSDLAYEQY
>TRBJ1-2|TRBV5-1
ASSLLQTGNYGYT
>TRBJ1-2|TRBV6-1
ASRKTGTYGYT
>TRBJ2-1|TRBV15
ATSRANEQF
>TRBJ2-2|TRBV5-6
ASSLFGQGGTGELF
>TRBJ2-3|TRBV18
ASSPRESTDTQY
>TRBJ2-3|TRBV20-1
SARREGRLVH
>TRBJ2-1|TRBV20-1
SASPPSEGEQF
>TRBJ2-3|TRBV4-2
ASSVVGSDTQY
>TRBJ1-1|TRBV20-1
SAVDRVNTEAF
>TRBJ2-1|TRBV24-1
ATSDPPGLAGLDEQF
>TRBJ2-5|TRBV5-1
ASSSDRAGGPQETQY
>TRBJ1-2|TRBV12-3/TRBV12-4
ASSRGTGGRVYT
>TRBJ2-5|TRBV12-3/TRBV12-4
ASWDGGQETQY
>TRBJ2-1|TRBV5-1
ASSQQGLSNEQF
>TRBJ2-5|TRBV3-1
ASSQGSVTLQETQY
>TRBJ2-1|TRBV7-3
ASSLGGALYNEQF
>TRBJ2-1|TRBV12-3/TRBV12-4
ASQGLAGGSSYNEQF
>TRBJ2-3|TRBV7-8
ASSAWGQGTDTQY
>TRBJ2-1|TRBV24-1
ATSGGDNEQF
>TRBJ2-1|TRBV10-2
ASSEGTSGGNYNEQF
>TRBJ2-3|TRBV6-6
ASSYSPVDTQY